This TCR beta chain was identified during a study of blood T cell repertoires in COVID-19. Across the whole study: Spain, Italy and the United States supplied samples that represented acute and convalescent COVID-19.

As processed by the authors: Scientists estimated how many nucleated cells there were by amplifying reference gene primers. TCRdb keeps only in-frame clones here, not all; method: immunoSEQ multiplex PCR. V, J and clone size are taken as reported in that table, and D and trimming were inferred from the DNA itself. Altogether 200,000 to 300,000 clones are present, about 91% being singletons, with the ten largest covering approximately 2.8%. This CDR3 has 13 amino acids. The germline gives CDR1 SGHRS, CDR2 YFSETQ. V shed 4 bases and J shed 3 bases, with 8 bases lying between them. The rearrangement links TRBV5-1 to TRBJ2-1; maybe TRBD1 (5 bases). The source material was PBMCs or T cells enriched from blood (not recorded which). The receptor's source is a woman aged 25 to 39 with acute COVID-19. The CDR3 sequence is CASSQGHYNEQFF. Here the CDR3 DNA reads TGCGCCAGCAGCCAGGGTCACTACAATGAGCAGTTCTTC.